These 14 T cell receptor beta chains were sequenced from one sample in a study of cytomegalovirus exposure and HLA in healthy donors. Primers included in the PCR were 60 Vbeta and 13 Jbeta primers. Only in-frame clones appear in the TCRdb table, and some are missing; sequencing was by immunoSEQ multiplex PCR. The sample contains about 130,000 clones, approximately 78% of which appear only once. The sequenced material came from PBMCs. These receptors all come from a human donor in good health.

This rearrangement joins TRBV29-1 to TRBJ1-1; D gene unclear. CDR1 is SQVTM and CDR2 is ANQGSEA in the germline V gene. The CDR3 has 12 residues. Trimming shortened V by 4 bases and J by 3 bases, and 9 bases separated the two germline ends. The CDR3 sequence is CSVVASDTEAFF. The DNA for the CDR3 is TGCAGCGTTGTTGCCAGCGACACTGAAGCTTTCTTT.

V usage is TRBV6-5 and J usage is TRBJ2-3, with 7 bases aligning to TRBD2. The junction had 3 bases not matched to a gene; V was cut back by 2 bases and J by 1 base. CDR3 length equals 15 residues. Germline V gives CDR1 MNHEY, CDR2 SVGAGI. In nucleotides, the CDR3 is TGTGCCAGCAGTTACCGTGGACTAGGCACAGATACGCAGTATTTT. Encoded protein: CASSYRGLGTDTQYF.

This clone occurred a few times. The rearrangement joins TRBV7-2 to TRBJ2-1, with TRBD2 as a possible D gene (7 bases). The CDR3 runs to 15 residues. V dropped 7 bases and J dropped 4 bases, with 17 bases sitting between them. Germline values: CDR1 SGHTA, CDR2 FQGNSA. The CDR3 nucleotides are TGTGCCAGCACCCAGAGGGGGGGCCGGTACAATGAGCAGTTCTTC. This codes for CASTQRGGRYNEQFF.

The rearrangement joins TRBV4-2 to TRBJ2-7, with 13 bases fitting TRBD2. Losses at the gene ends were 0 bases for V and 6 bases for J; bases not matched to a gene: 2. The CDR3 is 15 amino acids. Per the germline V gene, CDR1 is LGHNA and CDR2 is YNFKEQ. As DNA, the CDR3 is TGTGCCAGCAGCCAAGATTGGACTAGCGGGAGCGAGCAGTACTTC. Its translation is CASSQDWTSGSEQYF.

This clone was observed once. The CDR3 region is CSVDRGIGEAFF. The CDR3 DNA sequence: TGCAGCGTGGACAGGGGGATAGGAGAAGCTTTCTTT. V is TRBV29-1 and J is TRBJ1-1, with TRBD1 matching over 10 bases. The CDR3 length is 12 residues. The trim removed 6 bases at V and 8 bases at J, leaving 6 bases unmatched. Per germline, CDR1 SQVTM and CDR2 ANQGSEA.

This chain connects TRBV6-6 to TRBJ1-3; 7 bases fit TRBD1. The length of the CDR3 is 15 residues. After removal of 2 bases from V and 3 bases from J, the junction contained 4 bases not matched to a gene. Germline V gives CDR1 MNHNY, CDR2 SVGAGI (reference sequence). CDR3 DNA: TGTGCCAGCAGTTACGACAGGGCGGTTGGAAACACCATATATTTT. It specifies CASSYDRAVGNTIYF.

The chain couples TRBV19 to TRBJ2-2; maybe TRBD2 (7 bases). This CDR3 spans 17 amino acids. CDR1 and CDR2 (germline): LNHDA, SQIVND (reference sequence). V gave up 0 bases and J gave up 2 bases, with 13 bases separating them. This chain's CDR3 is CASSIDARGLNTGELFF. CDR3 nucleotide sequence: TGTGCCAGTAGTATAGACGCCAGGGGACTAAACACCGGGGAGCTGTTTTTT. Variable domain in full (rest from reference TRBV19 and TRBJ2-2): DGGITQSPKYLFRKEGQNVTLSCEQNLNHDAMYWYRQDPGQGLRLIYYSQIVNDFQKGDIAEGYSVSREKKESFPLTVTSAQKNPTAFYLCASSIDARGLNTGELFFGEGSRLTVL.

The chain carries TRBV7-9 and TRBJ2-3; tentative D call: TRBD2 (5 bases). Germline V gene lookup returns CDR1 SEHNR and CDR2 FQNEAQ (reference sequence). V lost 0 bases and J 4 bases, leaving 11 bases between the germline ends. The CDR3 consists of 15 residues. The DNA for the CDR3 is TGTGCCAGCAGCTTAGCGGGAGAAGGGTCAGATACGCAGTATTTT. This translates into CASSLAGEGSDTQYF.

This chain joins TRBV6-5 and TRBJ2-7, with TRBD1 matching over 8 bases. The germline V gene has CDR1 MNHEY and CDR2 SVGAGI. The CDR3 is made up of 15 amino acids. With V trimmed by 5 bases and J by 1 base, 7 bases remained unmatched. This CDR3 is CASSIGTGRSYEQYF. The CDR3 nucleotides are TGTGCCAGCAGTATCGGGACAGGACGGTCCTACGAGCAGTACTTC.

J is TRBJ2-7 and V is TRBV5-4, with D possibly being TRBD1 (6 bases). Trimming took 2 bases from V and 1 from J, leaving 16 bases between them. The CDR3 runs to 16 residues. Per germline, CDR1 SGHNT and CDR2 YYREEE (reference sequence). The CDR3: CASSLPGQLGSYEQYF. The CDR3 nucleotides are TGTGCCAGCAGCTTACCCGGACAGTTAGGGTCCTACGAGCAGTACTTC.

The genes are TRBV5-1 and TRBJ1-1; possible D gene TRBD1, 5 bases. Trimming stripped 4 bases from V and 4 bases from J, with 14 bases between. CDR3 length equals 14 residues. Germline CDR1 is SGHRS and CDR2 is YFSETQ. CDR3 DNA sequence: TGCGCCAGCAGCATCGGCGGCAGGGTCACTGAAGCTTTCTTT. This translates into CASSIGGRVTEAFF.

This clone was counted a single time. Here the CDR3 DNA reads TGTGCCAGCAGCCAGGGTACCGGACAGGGTTGGGCGGGAGGGGAGTACTTC. Translated: CASSQGTGQGWAGGEYF. The chain couples TRBV4-2 to TRBJ2-7; D may be TRBD2 (9 bases). The CDR3 has 17 residues. V gave up 3 bases and J gave up 11 bases, with 29 bases separating them. From germline, CDR1 is LGHNA and CDR2 YNFKEQ.

The chain couples TRBV19 to TRBJ1-6; D might be TRBD1 (5 bases). The V and J ends lost 7 bases and 3 bases respectively, with 19 bases between them. The CDR3 spans 17 residues. Germline CDR1 and CDR2: LNHDA and SQIVND (reference sequence). CDR3 sequence: CASTPRGSGNYNSPLHF. As DNA, the CDR3 is TGTGCCAGTACCCCACGGGGGTCAGGAAACTATAATTCACCCCTCCACTTT.

This chain joins TRBV7-2 and TRBJ2-7; 7 bases are shared with TRBD2. This CDR3 has 14 amino acids. J lost 6 bases, V lost 1 base, and 6 bases had no gene match. The germline CDR1 and CDR2 sequences are SGHTA and FQGNSA. The CDR3 nucleotides are TGTGCCAGCAGCTTAGGGGGGGGAGTATTCGAGCAGTACTTC. This sequence encodes CASSLGGGVFEQYF.